Detailed here is one T cell receptor beta chain. Its antigen is not known. This specimen belongs to a study of cytomegalovirus exposure and HLA in healthy donors. CDR1 is SEHNR, CDR2 FQNEAQ, per germline (reference sequence). Trimming removed 5 bases from V and 0 bases from J, with 10 bases in between. This CDR3 contains 14 residues. 13 Jbeta primers and 60 Vbeta primers were used for the PCR. Assay used: immunoSEQ multiplex PCR; TCRdb lists only in-frame clones, some missing. Of roughly 40,000 clones in the sample, roughly 47% are singletons; the top ten hold around 10%. General study points: With later analysis, a missense DCLRE1C variant became linked to TCR beta V- and J-gene trimming.

The clonotype comes from a human donor in good health. The chain couples TRBV7-9 to TRBJ2-5; possibly TRBD1 for D (6 bases). The sample comprised PBMCs. Here the CDR3 reads CASSRDTNQETQYF. DNA for the CDR3: TGTGCCAGCAGCAGGGACACGAACCAAGAGACCCAGTACTTC.